Each of the 5 T cell receptor beta chains below was sequenced from the same sample in a study of neurological immune-mediated disorders (dated by TCRdb to the late 2010s). Libraries were constructed by 5' RACE. TCRdb lists the instrument as Illumina HiSeq 2500. The public reads were reprocessed in TCRdb via fastp at Q25 and MiXCR, keeping in-frame beta chains. Rows are combined by CDR3 protein, so each entry shows the most common genes and DNA. The sample table contains tens of thousands of distinct CDR3 sequences; only one count was recorded for roughly 4.8% of them. The ten largest account for about 10% of the sample. What was sequenced was CD4+ T cells from blood. All receptors derive from a man aged 18-30 years in good health.

This clonotype was seen repeatedly, ten times or more. J is TRBJ2-7 and V is TRBV6-5; 7 positions agree with TRBD1. After removal of 2 bases from V and 3 bases from J, the junction contained 7 bases not matched to a gene. This CDR3 is 15 amino acids long. Germline V gives CDR1 MNHEY, CDR2 SVGAGI. The CDR3 loop is CASSYHAGQDYEQYF. CDR3 nucleotides: TGTGCCAGCAGTTACCATGCCGGACAGGACTACGAGCAGTACTTC.

The sample holds many counts of this clonotype. This sequence joins TRBV20-1 and TRBJ1-2, with TRBD1 matching over 7 bases. The V gene's germline CDR1 is DFQATT and CDR2 SNEGSKA (reference sequence). With V trimmed by 3 bases and J by 7 bases, 11 bases remained unmatched. This CDR3 comprises 14 residues. The CDR3 loop is CSASAAGGSGGYTF. In DNA, the CDR3 is TGCAGTGCTAGCGCGGCAGGGGGTTCAGGTGGCTACACCTTC.

This clonotype was recorded many times. The rearrangement links TRBV5-1 to TRBJ1-6; a weak D match, TRBD1 (6 bases). Trimming removed 3 bases from V and 6 bases from J, with 16 bases in between. This CDR3 is built from 16 residues. Looked up from germline, CDR1 is SGHRS and CDR2 is YFSETQ. CDR3 coding DNA: TGCGCCAGCAGCTCGCAGGGGAGTGTTCGTAATTCACCCCTCCACTTT. It encodes CASSSQGSVRNSPLHF. The entire variable domain, with the rest obtained from reference TRBV5-1 and TRBJ1-6, is as follows: KAGVTQTPRYLIKTRGQQVTLSCSPISGHRSVSWYQQTPGQGLQFLFEYFSETQRNKGNFPGRFSGRQFSNSRSEMNVSTLELGDSALYLCASSSQGSVRNSPLHFGNGTRLTVT.

The sample holds many counts of this clonotype. The CDR3 bases are TGCAGCGTTGCCCGGGGATTTGGGGGTGAAGCTTTCTTT. Amino acid sequence: CSVARGFGGEAFF. This chain connects TRBV29-1 to TRBJ1-1, with TRBD1 as a possible D gene (5 bases). This CDR3 has 13 residues. Trimming removed 4 bases at V and 7 bases at J, with 16 bases between. Germline V gene sequence: CDR1 SQVTM, CDR2 ANQGSEA.

This clonotype was recorded at least ten times. The chain combines TRBV12-3 or TRBV12-4 with TRBJ1-5; D perhaps matches TRBD1 (6 bases). This CDR3 spans 15 amino acids. V gave up 6 bases and J gave up 5 bases, with 17 bases separating them. The CDR3 spells CASRPRGGLDQPQHF. The CDR3 nucleotides are TGTGCCAGCAGGCCCCGGGGGGGGCTTGATCAGCCCCAGCATTTT.